This T cell receptor beta chain was identified in a study of Graves' ophthalmopathy and Graves' hyperthyroidism. Amplification from RNA transcripts yielded the TCR beta CDR3 regions. HTBI primers were employed in first-round RT-PCR, then a second-round multiplex PCR followed. TCRdb re-called the multiplex PCR reads with MiXCR, one entry per CDR3 protein. The sample records 450,000 to 600,000 distinct CDR3 sequences, 35% to 40% being singletons. The diagnostic workup employed clinical symptoms, serum thyroxine, TRAb, thyroid ultrasound and orbital computed tomography. V trimming: 8 bases; J trimming: 4 bases; junction bases outside the gene matches: 11. This CDR3 has 16 residues. CDR1 SEHNR and CDR2 FQNEAQ come from the germline V gene (reference sequence).

The rearrangement links TRBV7-9 to TRBJ2-6, with 7 bases lining up with TRBD1. Source material: peripheral blood or thyroid tissue (not recorded which). This clonotype originated in an adult man with Graves' hyperthyroidism. Here the CDR3 reads CASLRTQGIGANVLTF. CDR3 sequence (DNA): TGTGCCAGCCTGCGAACACAGGGGATCGGGGCCAACGTCCTGACTTTC.